This T cell receptor (beta chain) stems from a study of T cells in Graves' hyperthyroidism and ophthalmopathy. A NOSPECS grade of at least 4, a Clinical Activity Score of at least 3 and duration under 3 months were recorded in ophthalmopathy patients. There were TCR beta CDR3 regions amplified from RNA transcripts. Primed by the HTBI set, a first-round RT-PCR was run on the TCR CDR3. Using its own MiXCR run on the multiplex PCR reads, TCRdb lists one record per CDR3 protein. In the table there are around 530,000 distinct CDR3 sequences, about a sixth of which are singletons. V was clipped by 5 bases and J by 0 bases, with 11 bases between them. Germline values: CDR1 MNHNS, CDR2 SASEGT. There are 15 residues in the CDR3.

The receptor comes from a woman under 30 with Graves' ophthalmopathy. The chain recombines TRBV6-1 with TRBJ2-1, with D hard to call. Material: blood. This CDR3 is CASSRYVGSYNEQFF. The CDR3 bases are TGTGCCAGCAGTCGGTACGTGGGCTCCTACAATGAGCAGTTCTTC.